This entry lists 3 T cell receptor beta chains sequenced from one sample in a study of T cells in Graves' hyperthyroidism and ophthalmopathy. Template material for amplifying TCR beta CDR3 regions consisted of RNA transcripts. The study used the HTBI primer set for a first-round RT-PCR of the TCR CDR3. TCRdb analysed the multiplex PCR reads with MiXCR anew, one entry per CDR3 protein. The data show a few hundred thousand distinct CDR3 sequences, around a fifth seen once. The sample consisted of blood. Receptors originate from a woman between 45 and 60 years old with Graves' hyperthyroidism.

The gene calls are TRBV19 and TRBJ1-5; 10 nucleotides line up with TRBD1. The CDR3 runs 17 residues. The V segment lost 3 bases and the J segment 4 bases; nucleotides outside the gene matches: 9. The germline CDR1 and CDR2 sequences are LNHDA and SQIVND (reference sequence). CDR3 nucleotide sequence: TGTGCCAGTAGTATCATCCGTGGACAGGGGGTGAATCAGCCCCAGCATTTT. Protein product: CASSIIRGQGVNQPQHF.

This clonotype was found many times. The chain joins TRBV7-3 to TRBJ2-5; TRBD2 aligns across 7 bases. The V gene end was trimmed by 5 bases and the J gene end by 2 bases; junction bases not matched to a gene: 8. The CDR3 has 15 residues. Germline assignment: CDR1 SGHTA and CDR2 FQGTGA. CDR3 amino acids: CASSPSGAYQETQYF. The CDR3 nucleotides are TGTGCCAGCAGCCCGAGCGGGGCGTATCAAGAGACCCAGTACTTC.

The chain has TRBV5-1 and TRBJ1-1, with D uncertain. This CDR3 has 14 amino acids. Germline V lookup: CDR1 SGHRS, CDR2 YFSETQ. Trimming removed 0 bases from V and 6 bases from J, with 12 bases in between. CDR3 DNA: TGCGCCAGCAGCTTGGCCGCGGGGTACCCTGAAGCTTTCTTT. Its translation is CASSLAAGYPEAFF.